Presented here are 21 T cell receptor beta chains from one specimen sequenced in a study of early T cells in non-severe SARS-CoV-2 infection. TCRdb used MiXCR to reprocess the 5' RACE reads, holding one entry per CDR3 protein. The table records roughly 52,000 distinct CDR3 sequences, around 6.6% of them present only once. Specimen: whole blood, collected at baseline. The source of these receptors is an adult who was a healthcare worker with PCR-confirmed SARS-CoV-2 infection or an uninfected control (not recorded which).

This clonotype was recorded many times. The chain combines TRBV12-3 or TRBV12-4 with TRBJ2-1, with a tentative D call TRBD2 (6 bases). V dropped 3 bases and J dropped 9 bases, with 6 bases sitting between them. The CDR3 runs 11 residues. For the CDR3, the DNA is TGTGCCAGCAGTTTGGGAGGTGAGCAGTTCTTC. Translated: CASSLGGEQFF.

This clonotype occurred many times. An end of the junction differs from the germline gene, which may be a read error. The CDR3 bases are TGTGCCAGCAGCCCCCTGAGAAACTTT. It codes for CASSPLRNF. The chain combines TRBV27 with TRBJ1-6; D gene ambiguous. This CDR3 region has 9 residues. The V gene's germline CDR1 is MNHEY and CDR2 SMNVEV (reference sequence).

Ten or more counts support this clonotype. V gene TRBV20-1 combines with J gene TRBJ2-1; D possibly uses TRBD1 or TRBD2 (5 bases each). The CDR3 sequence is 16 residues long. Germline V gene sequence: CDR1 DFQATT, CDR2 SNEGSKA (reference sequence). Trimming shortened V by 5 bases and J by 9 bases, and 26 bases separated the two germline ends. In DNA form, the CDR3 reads TGCAGTGCTCCCTCCTATCGGGGCGTTGCGGACTCTGAGCAGTTCTTC. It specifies CSAPSYRGVADSEQFF.

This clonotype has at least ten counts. The DNA for the CDR3 is TGCAGCGTTGAAGGGGTTGTGAAACCGGAAGCTTTCTTT. This translates into CSVEGVVKPEAFF. The V call is TRBV29-1, the J call TRBJ1-1; no clear D gene. This CDR3 has 13 amino acids. Deletions cut 1 base from V and 8 bases from J, with 14 bases between. Germline CDR1 SQVTM, CDR2 ANQGSEA.

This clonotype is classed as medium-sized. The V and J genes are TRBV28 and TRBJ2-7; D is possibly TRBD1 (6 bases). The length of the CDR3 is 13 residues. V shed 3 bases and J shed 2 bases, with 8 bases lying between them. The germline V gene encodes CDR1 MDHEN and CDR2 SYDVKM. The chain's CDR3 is CASSFRGTYEQYF. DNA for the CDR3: TGTGCCAGCAGTTTCAGGGGTACCTACGAGCAGTACTTC.

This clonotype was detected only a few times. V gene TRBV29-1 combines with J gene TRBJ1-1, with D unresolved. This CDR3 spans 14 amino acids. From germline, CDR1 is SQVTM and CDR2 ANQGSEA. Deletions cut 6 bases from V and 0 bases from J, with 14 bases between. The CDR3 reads CSVSGRPLNTEAFF. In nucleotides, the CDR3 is TGCAGCGTATCCGGCAGACCCCTGAACACTGAAGCTTTCTTT.

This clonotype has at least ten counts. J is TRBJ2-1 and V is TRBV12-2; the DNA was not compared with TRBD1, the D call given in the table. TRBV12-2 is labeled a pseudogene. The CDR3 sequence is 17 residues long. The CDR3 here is CASRLMDRTSLYNEQFF. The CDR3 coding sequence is TGTGCAAGTCGCTTAATGGACAGAACCTCACTTTACAATGAGCAGTTCTTC.

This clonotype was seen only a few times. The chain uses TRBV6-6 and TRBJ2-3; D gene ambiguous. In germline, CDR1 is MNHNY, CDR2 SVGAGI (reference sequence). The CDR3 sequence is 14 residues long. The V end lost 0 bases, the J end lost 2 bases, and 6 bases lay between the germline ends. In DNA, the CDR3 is TGTGCCAGCAGTTACTCCGGCTCCACAGATACGCAGTATTTT. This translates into CASSYSGSTDTQYF.

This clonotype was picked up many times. As DNA, the CDR3 is TGTGCCAGCAGCCGCCTTCTCCTCCAAGAGACCCAGTACTTC. It specifies CASSRLLLQETQYF. V usage is TRBV7-2 and J usage is TRBJ2-5, with D hard to call. The CDR3 covers 14 residues. Looked up from germline, CDR1 is SGHTA and CDR2 is FQGNSA. Between the trimmed V and J ends, which lost 5 bases and 1 base, there was a span of 11 bases.

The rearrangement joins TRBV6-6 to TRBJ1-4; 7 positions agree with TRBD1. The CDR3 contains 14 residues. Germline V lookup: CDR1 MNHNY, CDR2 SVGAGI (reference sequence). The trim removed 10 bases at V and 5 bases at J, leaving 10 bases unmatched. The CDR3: CATSDRVSNEKLFF. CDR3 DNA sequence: TGTGCCACCTCCGACAGGGTCTCAAATGAAAAACTGTTTTTT.

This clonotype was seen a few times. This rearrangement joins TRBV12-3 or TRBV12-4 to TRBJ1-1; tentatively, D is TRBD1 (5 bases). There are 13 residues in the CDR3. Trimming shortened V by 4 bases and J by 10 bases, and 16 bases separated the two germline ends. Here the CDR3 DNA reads TGTGCCAGCAGTTCTAGTGGGGGGAGAGGAGCTTTCTTT. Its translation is CASSSSGGRGAFF.

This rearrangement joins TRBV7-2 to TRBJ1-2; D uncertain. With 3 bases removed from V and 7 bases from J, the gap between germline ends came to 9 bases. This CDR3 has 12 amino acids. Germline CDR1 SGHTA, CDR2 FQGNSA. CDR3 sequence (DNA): TGTGCCAGCAGCTTTTTTAGAACTGGCTACACCTTC. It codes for CASSFFRTGYTF. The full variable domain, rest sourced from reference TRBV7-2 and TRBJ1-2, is GAGVSQSPSNKVTEKGKDVELRCDPISGHTALYWYRQSLGQGLEFLIYFQGNSAPDKSGLPSDRFSAERTGGSVSTLTIQRTQQEDSAVYLCASSFFRTGYTFGSGTRLTVV.

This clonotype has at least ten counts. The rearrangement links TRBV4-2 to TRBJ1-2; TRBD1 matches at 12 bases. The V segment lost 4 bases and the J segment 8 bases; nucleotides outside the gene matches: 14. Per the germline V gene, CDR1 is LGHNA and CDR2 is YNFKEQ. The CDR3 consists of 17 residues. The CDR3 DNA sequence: TGTGCCAGCAGCCCCAGTACGTTGGGACAGGGGGCAGGAGGCTACACCTTC. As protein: CASSPSTLGQGAGGYTF.

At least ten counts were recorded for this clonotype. CDR3 residues: CATSDGRAYEQYF. The DNA of the CDR3 is TGTGCCACCAGTGATGGCAGGGCCTACGAGCAGTACTTC. The chain carries TRBV24-1 and TRBJ2-7, with a weak D call TRBD1 (5 bases). Per germline, CDR1 KGHDR and CDR2 SFDVKD. This CDR3 region has 13 residues. V lost 3 bases and J lost 2, with 7 bases in between.

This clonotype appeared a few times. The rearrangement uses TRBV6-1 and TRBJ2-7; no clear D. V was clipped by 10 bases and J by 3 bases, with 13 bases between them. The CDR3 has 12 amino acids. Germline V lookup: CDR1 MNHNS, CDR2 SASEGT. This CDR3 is CATSLLFYEQYF. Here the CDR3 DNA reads TGTGCCACCTCACTTCTCTTCTACGAGCAGTACTTC.

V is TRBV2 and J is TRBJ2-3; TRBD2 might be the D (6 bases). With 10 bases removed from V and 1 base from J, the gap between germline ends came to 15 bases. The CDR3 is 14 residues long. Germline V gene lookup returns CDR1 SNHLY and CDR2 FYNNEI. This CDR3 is CATLLREGTDTQYF. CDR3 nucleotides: TGTGCCACCCTCCTGAGGGAGGGCACAGATACGCAGTATTTT.

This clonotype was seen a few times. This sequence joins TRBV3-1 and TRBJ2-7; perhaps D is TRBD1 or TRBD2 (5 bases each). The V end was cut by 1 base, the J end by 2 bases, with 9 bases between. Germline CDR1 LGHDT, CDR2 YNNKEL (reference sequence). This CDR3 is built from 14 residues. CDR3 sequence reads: CASSQGLGPYEQYF. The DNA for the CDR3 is TGTGCCAGCAGCCAAGGTCTGGGACCCTACGAGCAGTACTTC.

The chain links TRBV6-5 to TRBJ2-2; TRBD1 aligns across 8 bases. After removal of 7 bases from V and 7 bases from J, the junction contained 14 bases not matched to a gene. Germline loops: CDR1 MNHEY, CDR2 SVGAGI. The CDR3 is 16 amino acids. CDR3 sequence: CASTKGTGQGGGELFF. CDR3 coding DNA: TGTGCCAGCACCAAGGGGACTGGACAGGGAGGCGGGGAGCTGTTTTTT.

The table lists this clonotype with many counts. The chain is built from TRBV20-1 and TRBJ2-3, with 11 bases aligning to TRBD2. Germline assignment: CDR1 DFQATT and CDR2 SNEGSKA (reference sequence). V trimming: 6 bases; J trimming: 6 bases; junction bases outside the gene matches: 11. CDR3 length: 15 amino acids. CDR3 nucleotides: TGCAGTGCGAAAAGTCTAGCGGGGGGTCAGGATACGCAGTATTTT. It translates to CSAKSLAGGQDTQYF.

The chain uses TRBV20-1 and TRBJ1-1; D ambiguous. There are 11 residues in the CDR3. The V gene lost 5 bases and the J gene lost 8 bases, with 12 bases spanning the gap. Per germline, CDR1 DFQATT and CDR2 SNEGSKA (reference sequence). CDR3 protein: CSAAYSTEAFF. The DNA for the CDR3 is TGCAGTGCTGCGTATAGTACAGAAGCTTTCTTT.

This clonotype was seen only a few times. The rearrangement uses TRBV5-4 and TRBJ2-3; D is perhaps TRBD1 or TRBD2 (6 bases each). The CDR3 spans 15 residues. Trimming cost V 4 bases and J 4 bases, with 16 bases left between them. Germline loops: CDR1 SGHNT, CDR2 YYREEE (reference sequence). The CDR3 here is CASSLGGGVPDTQYF. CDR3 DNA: TGTGCCAGCAGCCTTGGAGGGGGAGTGCCAGATACGCAGTATTTT.